This T cell receptor beta chain originates from a study of cytomegalovirus exposure and HLA in healthy donors. Study context: Earlier results showed roughly 110 million unique TCR beta sequences derived from some 190 million T cells.

Amplification used 60 Vbeta primers and 13 Jbeta primers. Using immunoSEQ multiplex PCR, the repertoire was profiled, and TCRdb retains in-frame clones only, with some absent. This sample has about 130,000 clones, with 74% found just once. V gave up 3 bases and J gave up 5 bases; unmatched junction bases: 5. Germline CDR1 reads ENHRY; CDR2 reads SYGVKD. CDR3 length: 14 amino acids. This clone was counted a single time. V is TRBV10-3 and J is TRBJ2-7; TRBD1 matches 9 bases. The origin of this receptor is a young man in good health and CMV-seropositive. The specimen was PBMCs. DNA for the CDR3: TGTGCCATCAGTGAAGGGACAGGGAGCCACGAGCAGTACTTC. Translating gives CAISEGTGSHEQYF.